Presented here are 29 T cell receptor beta chains from one specimen sequenced in a study of blood T cells in healthy people across ages. The use of a sample-barcoded 5' primer and a J-beta primer mix characterized a second PCR of about 7 to 12 cycles. Each CDR3 protein is one row after TCRdb ran MiXCR on the 5' RACE reads. The data contain more than 800,000 distinct CDR3 sequences, under 30% of them singletons. The specimen was blood. These receptors were taken from a woman older than 75 in good health.

This clonotype has at least ten counts. The rearrangement uses TRBV20-1 and TRBJ2-1, with 9 bases lining up with TRBD1. Germline V lookup: CDR1 DFQATT, CDR2 SNEGSKA (reference sequence). CDR3 length: 16 residues. V gave up 5 bases and J gave up 3 bases; unmatched junction bases: 11. CDR3 nucleotides: TGCAGTGCTCATACCGCCGGGACAGGGCTCTACAATGAGCAGTTCTTC. As protein: CSAHTAGTGLYNEQFF.

This chain joins TRBV5-1 and TRBJ2-5, with D perhaps matching TRBD2 (6 bases). Germline V lookup: CDR1 SGHRS, CDR2 YFSETQ. The CDR3 runs 15 residues. The ends were cut back, 0 bases at V and 3 bases at J, with 12 bases in the middle. The CDR3 is CASSLAGTGEETQYF. Here the CDR3 DNA reads TGCGCCAGCAGCTTGGCCGGGACGGGGGAAGAGACCCAGTACTTC.

Comments on this clonotype: With a much larger clone just one base away, this may be a read error. The V call is TRBV27, the J call TRBJ1-5, with a possible D match to TRBD1 (5 bases). The germline V and J ends were trimmed by 3 bases and 4 bases, with 19 bases remaining between them. Germline-derived CDR1 and CDR2 are MNHEY and SMNVEV (reference sequence). The CDR3 length is 17 residues. The CDR3 sequence is CASSFTHAGRGNQPQHF. The CDR3 DNA reads as TGTGCCAGCAGTTTCACTCACGCCGGACGGGGGAATCAGCCCCAGCATTTT.

The V gene is TRBV3-1, the J gene TRBJ1-1; TRBD1 agrees at 7 bases. The CDR3 is 16 residues long. Per germline, CDR1 LGHDT and CDR2 YNNKEL (reference sequence). The junction had 5 bases not matched to a gene; V was cut back by 1 base and J by 0 bases. The CDR3: CASSQGQGGLNTEAFF. The CDR3, as DNA: TGTGCCAGCAGCCAAGGACAGGGTGGATTGAACACTGAAGCTTTCTTT.

A word on this clonotype: A clone one base away is much larger, so this may be a read error. The CDR3 end shows no conserved phenylalanine or tryptophan, and so a read error is likely. J is TRBJ2-7 and V is TRBV28, with D perhaps TRBD1 (5 bases). Germline values: CDR1 MDHEN, CDR2 SYDVKM. Trimming shortened V by 5 bases and J by 0 bases, and 11 bases separated the two germline ends. The CDR3 covers 14 residues. The CDR3 DNA follows: TGTGCCAGCAGTCTTCAGGGATTCTCCTACGAGCAGTACTGC. This translates into CASSLQGFSYEQYC.

This clonotype was seen at least ten times. CDR3 amino acids: CASSSRLAGGLGEQFF. The CDR3, as DNA: TGTGCCAGCAGCTCCAGACTAGCGGGGGGGCTTGGTGAGCAGTTCTTC. The rearrangement joins TRBV7-8 to TRBJ2-1, with 14 bases identical to TRBD2. This CDR3 has 16 residues. Trimming at V came to 4 bases and at J to 9 bases, leaving 8 bases not matched to a gene. The V gene's germline CDR1 is SGHVS and CDR2 FQNEAQ.

The chain couples TRBV11-2 to TRBJ2-7; 9 nucleotides line up with TRBD1. CDR1 is SGHAT and CDR2 is FQNNGV in the germline V gene. The CDR3 sequence is 15 residues long. With V trimmed by 6 bases and J by 7 bases, 13 bases remained unmatched. The DNA for the CDR3 is TGTGCCAGCAGTTGGGGGGACAGGGCCTACAATGAGCAGTACTTC. Protein product: CASSWGDRAYNEQYF. The full variable domain, its missing parts supplied by reference TRBV11-2 and TRBJ2-7, is EAGVAQSPRYKIIEKRQSVAFWCNPISGHATLYWYQQILGQGPKLLIQFQNNGVVDDSQLPKDRFSAERLKGVDSTLKIQPAKLEDSAVYLCASSWGDRAYNEQYFGPGTRLTVT.

The rearrangement uses TRBV18 and TRBJ1-5, with unresolved D. The CDR3 has 14 amino acids. Trimming left V 2 bases short and J 4 bases short, with 9 bases between. In germline, CDR1 is KGHSH, CDR2 LQKENI. The CDR3: CASSPSSGNQPQHF. The CDR3 DNA is TGTGCCAGCTCACCATCGTCGGGGAATCAGCCCCAGCATTTT.

The chain employs TRBV28 and TRBJ2-1, with TRBD2 as a possible D gene (5 bases). Germline values: CDR1 MDHEN, CDR2 SYDVKM. Between the trimmed V and J ends, which lost 4 bases and 0 bases, there was a span of 16 bases. The CDR3 is 17 residues long. The CDR3 nucleotides read TGTGCCAGCAGTTCGATACGTCGGGGAAGCTCCTACAATGAGCAGTTCTTC. It is translated as CASSSIRRGSSYNEQFF.

As to this clonotype: A read error is possible here, since a much larger clone lies one base away. The genes are TRBV2 and TRBJ2-1; 9 nucleotides line up with TRBD1. V lost 6 bases and J lost 13; bases outside the gene matches: 16. Germline CDR1 is SNHLY and CDR2 is FYNNEI. This CDR3 spans 15 amino acids. The CDR3 here is CASRQQGAQGETQFF. As DNA, the CDR3 is TGTGCCAGCAGACAACAGGGGGCGCAGGGAGAGACCCAGTTCTTC.

On this clonotype itself: A much larger clone lies a single base off, so this may be a read error. The chain uses TRBV27 and TRBJ2-3, with D unresolved. The ends were cut back, 2 bases at V and 9 bases at J, with 21 bases in the middle. The CDR3 length is 16 residues. CDR1 and CDR2 from the germline V gene are MNHEY and SMNVEV (reference sequence). This CDR3 is CASSLHGDVNQRTQYF. CDR3 nucleotides: TGTGCCAGCAGTTTACATGGTGATGTCAATCAACGGACGCAGTATTTT.

This chain links TRBV18 with TRBJ1-3; D may be TRBD1 (6 bases). V was shortened by 3 bases and J by 7 bases, with 19 bases between the two germline ends. There are 16 residues in the CDR3. Germline CDR1 reads KGHSH; CDR2 reads LQKENI. As DNA, the CDR3 is TGTGCCAGCTCACCCCTTAAACCGGAAGGGGGGAACACCATATATTTT. Translation gives CASSPLKPEGGNTIYF.

This clonotype occurred many times. The chain is built from TRBV10-3 and TRBJ2-1, with 11 positions matching TRBD1. The J segment lost 5 bases and the V segment lost 4 bases, leaving 4 bases of the junction unmatched. Germline V gene sequence: CDR1 ENHRY, CDR2 SYGVKD. This CDR3 region has 15 residues. CDR3 loop: CAISVRDRGNNEQFF. Here the CDR3 DNA reads TGTGCCATCAGTGTCCGGGACAGGGGGAACAATGAGCAGTTCTTC.

A remark on this clonotype: An end of the junction does not agree with germline; a read error may underlie this. The rearrangement links TRBV24-1 to TRBJ2-1; tentatively, D is TRBD2 (7 bases). The germline V gene encodes CDR1 KGHDR and CDR2 SFDVKD. The CDR3 covers 16 residues. CDR3 sequence (DNA): TGTCCCACCAGTGAGACAGGCGGGGGAACCTACAATGAGCAGTTCTTC. Amino acid sequence: CPTSETGGGTYNEQFF.

The chain joins TRBV28 to TRBJ2-3; D uncertain. Germline V gene lookup returns CDR1 MDHEN and CDR2 SYDVKM. This CDR3 region has 12 residues. V dropped 6 bases and J dropped 8 bases, with 12 bases sitting between them. Here the CDR3 reads CASRNPAGTQYF. In DNA form, the CDR3 reads TGTGCCAGCAGGAATCCGGCAGGTACGCAGTATTTT.

The sample holds many counts of this clonotype. The chain recombines TRBV6-2 or TRBV6-3 with TRBJ1-2; maybe TRBD1 (5 bases). Trimming shortened V by 2 bases and J by 2 bases, and 15 bases separated the two germline ends. Germline CDR1 and CDR2: MNHEY and SVGEGT. This CDR3 is built from 16 residues. The chain's CDR3 is CASSYHGAAGNYGYTF. The CDR3 DNA reads as TGTGCCAGCAGTTACCACGGTGCAGCAGGGAACTATGGCTACACCTTC.

This clonotype was observed a handful of times. J is TRBJ2-1 and V is TRBV20-1; TRBD2 matches 9 bases. Trimming at V came to 1 base and at J to 5 bases, leaving 21 bases not matched to a gene. Germline loops: CDR1 DFQATT, CDR2 SNEGSKA (reference sequence). This CDR3 has 20 residues. CDR3 DNA: TGCAGTGCTAGAGGCATGCCCCATATATCGGCGGGGGGGCTGGACAATGAGCAGTTCTTC. Amino acids: CSARGMPHISAGGLDNEQFF.

The chain is built from TRBV7-2 and TRBJ1-5, with 7 bases aligning to TRBD1. V gave up 2 bases and J gave up 1 base; unmatched junction bases: 8. CDR1 SGHTA and CDR2 FQGNSA come from the germline V gene. The CDR3 totals 17 residues. The CDR3 DNA reads TGTGCCAGCAGCTTAACCCTACAGGGGAGAAGCAATCAGCCCCAGCATTTT. Translating gives CASSLTLQGRSNQPQHF.

This sequence joins TRBV12-3 or TRBV12-4 and TRBJ2-1; 8 nucleotides align to TRBD2. The CDR3 sequence is 15 residues long. V shed 8 bases and J 2 bases; nucleotides not matched to a gene: 8. The CDR3 sequence: CASVLAEKPYNEQFF. In DNA, the CDR3 is TGTGCCAGCGTACTAGCGGAGAAACCCTACAATGAGCAGTTCTTC.

The sample holds many counts of this clonotype. The chain combines TRBV6-6 with TRBJ2-3; possible D gene TRBD2, 6 bases. The CDR3 covers 17 residues. Germline V gene lookup returns CDR1 MNHNY and CDR2 SVGAGI (reference sequence). The V gene lost 0 bases and the J gene lost 0 bases, with 13 bases spanning the gap. In nucleotides, the CDR3 is TGTGCCAGCAGTTACTCGGCGGCGGGATCTAGCACAGATACGCAGTATTTT. This sequence encodes CASSYSAAGSSTDTQYF.

Remarks on this clonotype: One junction end disagrees with the germline gene, perhaps due to a read error. The CDR3 DNA reads as TGTGCCGGCAGCGGGGGGGGGCCTTCATATGAGCAGTACTTC. Protein: CAGSGGGPSYEQYF. The V and J genes are TRBV7-2 and TRBJ2-5, with 10 bases aligning to TRBD2. Germline lookup yields CDR1 SGHTA and CDR2 FQGNSA. The CDR3 covers 14 residues.

About this clonotype: Just one base apart from a much larger clone, this may be a read error. The chain joins TRBV20-1 to TRBJ2-7, with 12 bases matching TRBD2. CDR1 DFQATT and CDR2 SNEGSKA come from the germline V gene (reference sequence). The CDR3 consists of 16 residues. The CDR3 spells CSTRAASGGALYEQYF. CDR3 nucleotides: TGCAGTACTAGAGCGGCTAGCGGGGGGGCTCTCTACGAGCAGTACTTC.

The gene calls are TRBV3-1 and TRBJ2-6; D unclear. Germline V lookup: CDR1 LGHDT, CDR2 YNNKEL (reference sequence). Trimming took off 6 bases at V and 4 bases at J, with 13 bases between the two ends. The CDR3 runs to 15 residues. Written as DNA, the CDR3 is TGTGCCAGCAGTTACGAGGTCTCCGGGGCCAACGTCCTGACTTTC. As protein: CASSYEVSGANVLTF.

The CDR3 spells CASSRIGTEAFF. The CDR3 DNA reads as TGTGCCAGCAGCCGGATCGGCACTGAAGCTTTCTTT. The chain combines TRBV3-1 with TRBJ1-1; no clear D. The V end was cut by 4 bases, the J end by 4 bases, with 7 bases between. This CDR3 comprises 12 residues. The germline V gene has CDR1 LGHDT and CDR2 YNNKEL (reference sequence).

V and J are TRBV20-1 and TRBJ2-2; D is possibly TRBD1 (6 bases). Germline CDR1 and CDR2: DFQATT and SNEGSKA (reference sequence). With 3 bases removed from V and 4 bases from J, the gap between germline ends came to 9 bases. The CDR3 contains 13 residues. CDR3 region: CSARQGLTGELFF. The CDR3 DNA follows: TGCAGTGCTAGGCAGGGGCTCACCGGGGAGCTGTTTTTT.

This clonotype has at least ten counts. V and J are TRBV20-1 and TRBJ2-1; TRBD2 aligns across 8 bases. CDR3 length: 14 amino acids. Germline V gene lookup returns CDR1 DFQATT and CDR2 SNEGSKA (reference sequence). Trimming took 2 bases from V and 9 from J; bases not matched to a gene: 9. Written as DNA, the CDR3 is TGCAGTGCTAGACCCCGGGGGGGCCTTGTTGAGCAGTTCTTC. Residues: CSARPRGGLVEQFF.

Comments on this clonotype: This may be a read error, as it is one base from a much larger clone. The CDR3 ends on some other residue instead of the conserved phenylalanine or tryptophan, so this is likely a read error. This sequence joins TRBV5-4 and TRBJ2-6; tentative D call: TRBD2 (6 bases). V shed 4 bases and J shed 1 base, with 15 bases lying between them. The CDR3 spans 17 residues. The germline V gene encodes CDR1 SGHNT and CDR2 YYREEE (reference sequence). The CDR3 sequence: CASSPSSGVSGANVLTC. CDR3 DNA sequence: TGTGCCAGCAGCCCCAGTTCGGGGGTATCTGGGGCCAACGTCCTGACTTGC.

This clonotype was seen a handful of times. The V gene is TRBV9, the J gene TRBJ1-1, with D possibly matching TRBD1 (6 bases). This CDR3 is built from 15 residues. Trimming left V 4 bases short and J 1 base short, with 14 bases between. The V gene's germline CDR1 is SGDLS and CDR2 YYNGEE. The CDR3 coding sequence is TGTGCCAGCAGCAGACAGGCCCTCGGGAACACTGAAGCTTTCTTT. Protein: CASSRQALGNTEAFF.

The chain combines TRBV19 with TRBJ2-4; tentative D call: TRBD1 (6 bases). The CDR3 contains 14 residues. V was trimmed by 8 bases and J by 0 bases, leaving 11 bases between them. The germline CDR1 and CDR2 sequences are LNHDA and SQIVND (reference sequence). CDR3 residues: CASRDTLAKNIQYF. The CDR3 DNA reads TGTGCCAGTCGGGACACCTTAGCCAAAAACATTCAGTACTTC.